These 3 T cell receptor beta chains were all obtained from the same sample, sequenced in a study of technical replicates of blood from a handful of donors. Sequencing was performed with immunoSEQ multiplex PCR; in TCRdb, only in-frame clones are kept and a portion is missing. The sample lists some 77,000 clones; around nine tenths were seen once. The sequencing input was T cells isolated from PBMCs. The receptors were sampled from a human donor in good health.

CDR3 bases: TGTGCCGTCAAAAGTACAGGGGGCTTCGATGGCTACACCTTC. Translation gives CAVKSTGGFDGYTF. This chain connects TRBV27 to TRBJ1-2, with 9 bases matching TRBD1. The CDR3 sequence is 14 residues long. Germline values: CDR1 MNHEY, CDR2 SMNVEV (reference sequence). With V trimmed by 11 bases and J by 6 bases, 13 bases remained unmatched.

CDR3 sequence reads: CASSLQGGNEQFF. The CDR3 DNA follows: TGTGCCAGCAGCCTGCAGGGGGGCAATGAGCAGTTCTTC. The J gene is TRBJ2-1, the V gene TRBV5-4; the D gene is possibly TRBD1 (7 bases). Germline loops: CDR1 SGHNT, CDR2 YYREEE (reference sequence). The CDR3 is made up of 13 amino acids. V was clipped by 4 bases and J by 6 bases, with 11 bases between them.

This clone was seen just once. The chain is built from TRBV5-8 and TRBJ1-2; tentatively, D is TRBD1 (5 bases). The V gene's germline CDR1 is SGHTS and CDR2 YDEGEE. The CDR3 length is 14 residues. V dropped 2 bases and J dropped 4 bases, with 12 bases sitting between them. The CDR3 sequence is CASSFEHRIYGYTF. DNA for the CDR3: TGTGCCAGCAGCTTTGAGCACAGGATCTATGGCTACACCTTC.